This is a list of T cell receptor beta chains from one sample in a study of blood T cell repertoires in COVID-19. Sequenced by immunoSEQ multiplex PCR; TCRdb stores in-frame clones only, minus some. The sample records about 230,000 clones, roughly 80% being singletons. What was sequenced was peripheral blood. The receptor set was obtained from a woman in her 70s with active or convalescent COVID-19. CDR3s include the opening cysteine and the closing phenylalanine or tryptophan. D genes are given only for firm matches. Clone sizes are given selectively: once, few, many, or a class where the clone is expanded.

V: TRBV7-8
size: NA
D: TRBD2
J: TRBJ2-1
CDR3: CASSSSRLAVYNEQFF
DNA: TGTGCCAGCAGCTCGTCCAGACTAGCGGTTTACAATGAGCAGTTCTTC

V: TRBV5-1
size: NA
D: TRBD1
J: TRBJ2-3
CDR3: CASSPGTAASTDTQYF
DNA: TGCGCCAGCAGCCCCGGGACAGCCGCTAGCACAGATACGCAGTATTTT

V: TRBV18
size: once
D: TRBD1
J: TRBJ1-2
CDR3: CASSMNRGVYGYTF
DNA: TGTGCCAGCTCCATGAACAGGGGGGTTTATGGCTACACCTTC

V: TRBV7-8
size: NA
D: TRBD1
J: TRBJ2-7
CDR3: CASSSAGGVYEQYF
DNA: TGTGCCAGCAGCTCGGCAGGGGGTGTTTACGAGCAGTACTTC

V: TRBV3-1/TRBV3-2
size: few
D: NA
J: TRBJ1-2
CDR3: CASNPRGNYGYTF
DNA: TGTGCCAGCAACCCCAGGGGAAACTATGGCTACACCTTC

V: TRBV4-2
size: few
D: NA
J: TRBJ2-2
CDR3: CASSQGQGTGELFF
DNA: TGTGCCAGCAGCCAAGGGCAGGGCACCGGGGAGCTGTTTTTT

V: TRBV30
size: NA
D: TRBD1
J: TRBJ2-3
CDR3: CAWSARQGNTDTQYF
DNA: TGTGCCTGGAGTGCCCGACAGGGGAACACAGATACGCAGTATTTT

V: TRBV6-5
size: once
D: TRBD1
J: TRBJ2-3
CDR3: CASSYSWGQGKGTQYF
DNA: TGTGCCAGCAGTTACAGCTGGGGACAGGGGAAGGGTACGCAGTATTTT

V: TRBV3-1/TRBV3-2
size: NA
D: TRBD1
J: TRBJ2-2
CDR3: CASSRTPGQTATGELFF
DNA: TGTGCCAGCAGCCGCACCCCGGGACAGACTGCCACCGGGGAGCTGTTTTTT

V: TRBV6-1
size: NA
D: NA
J: TRBJ2-7
CDR3: CASSERQNYEQYF
DNA: TGTGCCAGCAGTGAACGACAGAACTACGAGCAGTACTTC

V: TRBV6-5
size: NA
D: TRBD1
J: TRBJ2-7
CDR3: CASKGTGAYEQYF
DNA: TGTGCCAGCAAAGGGACAGGGGCCTACGAGCAGTACTTC

V: TRBV9
size: NA
D: TRBD1
J: TRBJ1-2
CDR3: CASSAGQGSNYGYTF
DNA: TGTGCCAGCAGCGCCGGACAGGGGAGTAACTATGGCTACACCTTC

V: TRBV7-8
size: NA
D: NA
J: TRBJ2-1
CDR3: CASSSPTLALGYNEQFF
DNA: TGTGCCAGCAGCTCCCCGACTCTAGCGCTGGGTTACAATGAGCAGTTCTTC

V: TRBV6-2/TRBV6-3
size: NA
D: TRBD1
J: TRBJ1-1
CDR3: CASSPGQGNTEAFF
DNA: TGTGCCAGCAGCCCTGGACAGGGGAACACTGAAGCTTTCTTT

V: TRBV13
size: NA
D: TRBD1
J: TRBJ1-4
CDR3: CASSSDRDEKLFF
DNA: TGTGCCAGCAGCTCCGACAGGGACGAAAAACTGTTTTTT

V: TRBV7-9
size: NA
D: NA
J: TRBJ2-7
CDR3: CASSSLGFEQYF
DNA: TGTGCCAGCAGCTCCCTAGGATTCGAGCAGTACTTC

V: TRBV3-1/TRBV3-2
size: NA
D: TRBD1
J: TRBJ1-2
CDR3: CASSMTGAHTGYTF
DNA: TGTGCCAGCAGCATGACAGGGGCCCATACCGGCTACACCTTC

V: TRBV7-2
size: few
D: TRBD1
J: TRBJ2-1
CDR3: CASSPHAPGTGGSGEQFF
DNA: TGTGCCAGCAGCCCGCACGCCCCCGGCACAGGGGGTTCGGGCGAGCAGTTCTTC

V: TRBV5-1
size: NA
D: NA
J: TRBJ1-1
CDR3: CASSRPGAEAFF
DNA: TGCGCCAGCAGCCGGCCAGGGGCTGAAGCTTTCTTT

V: TRBV28
size: NA
D: NA
J: TRBJ1-1
CDR3: CASRKRENTEAFF
DNA: TGTGCCAGCAGGAAACGGGAGAACACTGAAGCTTTCTTT

V: TRBV21-1
size: NA
D: NA
J: TRBJ1-2
CDR3: CASSKAKGDGYTF
DNA: TGTGCCAGCAGCAAAGCAAAGGGGGACGGCTACACCTTC

V: TRBV23-1
size: NA
D: TRBD1
J: TRBJ2-7
CDR3: CASSQSTGFTYEQYF
DNA: TGCGCCAGCAGTCAATCGACAGGGTTTACCTACGAGCAGTACTTC

V: TRBV5-1
size: NA
D: TRBD1
J: TRBJ2-7
CDR3: CASSSLGTAYEQYF
DNA: TGCGCCAGCAGCTCGCTAGGGACAGCCTACGAGCAGTACTTC

V: TRBV7-2
size: NA
D: TRBD1
J: TRBJ2-4
CDR3: CASSLARGIVAKNIQYF
DNA: TGTGCCAGCAGCTTAGCCAGGGGGATAGTGGCCAAAAACATTCAGTACTTC

V: TRBV24-1
size: NA
D: NA
J: TRBJ2-7
CDR3: CATRTGHTGHEQYF
DNA: TGTGCCACCAGGACCGGGCATACAGGGCACGAGCAGTACTTC

V: TRBV19
size: NA
D: NA
J: TRBJ1-5
CDR3: CASSILADGNQPQHF
DNA: TGTGCCAGTAGTATTTTGGCAGATGGCAATCAGCCCCAGCATTTT

V: TRBV28
size: NA
D: TRBD1
J: TRBJ1-2
CDR3: CASSWTGEYGYTF
DNA: TGTGCCAGCAGCTGGACAGGGGAGTACGGCTACACCTTC

V: TRBV18
size: NA
D: TRBD2
J: TRBJ2-3
CDR3: CASSDVTSGTVGTQYF
DNA: TGTGCCAGCTCAGATGTGACTAGCGGGACGGTGGGTACGCAGTATTTT

V: TRBV30
size: NA
D: NA
J: TRBJ1-1
CDR3: CAWRVGGTDTEAFF
DNA: TGTGCCTGGAGGGTGGGAGGGACGGACACTGAAGCTTTCTTT

V: TRBV4-1
size: NA
D: TRBD1
J: TRBJ1-4
CDR3: CASSQKGTGASILFF
DNA: TGCGCCAGCAGCCAAAAAGGGACAGGGGCCTCCATTTTGTTTTTT

V: TRBV10-3
size: NA
D: NA
J: TRBJ1-5
CDR3: CAISESQNQPQHF
DNA: TGTGCCATCAGTGAGTCACAGAATCAGCCCCAGCATTTT

V: TRBV5-5
size: NA
D: NA
J: TRBJ1-3
CDR3: CASSPSAAISGNTIYF
DNA: TGTGCCAGCTCCCCCTCCGCAGCGATCTCTGGAAACACCATATATTTT

V: TRBV27
size: NA
D: NA
J: TRBJ1-6
CDR3: CASSLGTGNNSPLHF
DNA: TGTGCCAGCAGTTTAGGAACAGGAAATAATTCACCCCTCCACTTT

V: TRBV19
size: NA
D: NA
J: TRBJ2-3
CDR3: CASSPRDSRTDTQYF
DNA: TGTGCCAGTAGTCCACGCGACAGTCGCACAGATACGCAGTATTTT

V: TRBV9
size: once
D: TRBD1
J: TRBJ1-2
CDR3: CASSVGGGNYGYTF
DNA: TGTGCCAGCAGCGTAGGAGGGGGCAACTATGGCTACACCTTC

V: TRBV19
size: NA
D: NA
J: TRBJ1-1
CDR3: CASNTGSRGNTEAFF
DNA: TGTGCCAGTAATACAGGGAGTCGTGGGAACACTGAAGCTTTCTTT

V: TRBV11-2
size: many
D: TRBD2
J: TRBJ2-5
CDR3: CASSLDLSGSRGLQETQYF
DNA: TGTGCCAGCAGCTTAGATCTTAGCGGGAGTAGGGGATTACAAGAGACCCAGTACTTC

V: TRBV14
size: many
D: NA
J: TRBJ2-7
CDR3: CASSQVTSFEQYF
DNA: TGTGCCAGCAGCCAAGTTACTAGCTTCGAGCAGTACTTC

V: TRBV6-2/TRBV6-3
size: NA
D: TRBD2
J: TRBJ2-4
CDR3: CASSTTAGGGAKNIQYF
DNA: TGTGCCAGCAGCACGACAGCGGGAGGCGGGGCCAAAAACATTCAGTACTTC

V: TRBV3-1/TRBV3-2
size: NA
D: NA
J: TRBJ1-5
CDR3: CASSPGGGPQHF
DNA: TGTGCCAGCAGCCCTGGGGGGGGGCCCCAGCATTTT

V: TRBV6-5
size: NA
D: NA
J: TRBJ2-3
CDR3: CASSYYRATDTQYF
DNA: TGTGCCAGCAGTTACTACAGGGCTACAGATACGCAGTATTTT

V: TRBV18
size: few
D: TRBD1
J: TRBJ2-7
CDR3: CASSPPTGVIGEQYF
DNA: TGTGCCAGCTCACCACCGACAGGGGTCATAGGCGAGCAGTACTTC

V: TRBV12-5
size: NA
D: NA
J: TRBJ2-3
CDR3: CASGPRERTDTQYF
DNA: TGTGCTAGTGGGCCCCGGGAGCGCACAGATACGCAGTATTTT

V: TRBV6-5
size: NA
D: NA
J: TRBJ1-3
CDR3: CASTGTGNTIYF
DNA: TGTGCCAGTACAGGGACCGGAAACACCATATATTTT

V: TRBV7-3
size: NA
D: NA
J: TRBJ2-5
CDR3: CASSLSVKETQYF
DNA: TGTGCCAGCAGCTTAAGTGTAAAAGAGACCCAGTACTTC

V: TRBV21-1
size: few
D: NA
J: TRBJ2-1
CDR3: CASSKGGDREVLEQFF
DNA: TGTGCCAGCAGCAAAGGAGGAGACAGGGAAGTGCTTGAGCAGTTCTTC

V: TRBV5-1
size: NA
D: TRBD2
J: TRBJ2-7
CDR3: CASSMDMRGESYEQYF
DNA: TGCGCCAGCAGTATGGATATGCGGGGGGAATCCTACGAGCAGTACTTC

V: TRBV12-3/TRBV12-4
size: few
D: NA
J: TRBJ1-5
CDR3: CASSLWEGQPQHF
DNA: TGTGCCAGCAGTTTGTGGGAGGGACAGCCCCAGCATTTT

V: TRBV6-5
size: NA
D: NA
J: TRBJ1-6
CDR3: CASREGLGSPLHF
DNA: TGTGCCAGCAGGGAGGGGCTAGGATCACCCCTCCACTTT

V: TRBV5-4
size: NA
D: TRBD1
J: TRBJ2-5
CDR3: CASSTQGQETQYF
DNA: TGTGCCAGCAGTACACAGGGGCAAGAGACCCAGTACTTC

V: TRBV6-2/TRBV6-3
size: NA
D: NA
J: TRBJ1-5
CDR3: CASSYLQVQPQHF
DNA: TGTGCCAGCAGTTACTTACAGGTCCAGCCCCAGCATTTT